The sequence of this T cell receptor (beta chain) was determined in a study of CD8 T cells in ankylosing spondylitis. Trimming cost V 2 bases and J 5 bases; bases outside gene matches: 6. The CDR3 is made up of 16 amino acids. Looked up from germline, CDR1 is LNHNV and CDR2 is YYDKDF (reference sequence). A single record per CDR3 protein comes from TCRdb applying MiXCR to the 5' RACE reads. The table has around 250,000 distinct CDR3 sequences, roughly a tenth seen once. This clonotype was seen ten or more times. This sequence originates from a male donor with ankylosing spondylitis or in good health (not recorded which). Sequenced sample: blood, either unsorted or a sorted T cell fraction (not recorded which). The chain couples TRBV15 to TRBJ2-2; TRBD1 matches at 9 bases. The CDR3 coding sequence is TGTGCCACCAGCAGACCGGGACAGGGTAGGACCGGGGAGCTGTTTTTT. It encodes CATSRPGQGRTGELFF.